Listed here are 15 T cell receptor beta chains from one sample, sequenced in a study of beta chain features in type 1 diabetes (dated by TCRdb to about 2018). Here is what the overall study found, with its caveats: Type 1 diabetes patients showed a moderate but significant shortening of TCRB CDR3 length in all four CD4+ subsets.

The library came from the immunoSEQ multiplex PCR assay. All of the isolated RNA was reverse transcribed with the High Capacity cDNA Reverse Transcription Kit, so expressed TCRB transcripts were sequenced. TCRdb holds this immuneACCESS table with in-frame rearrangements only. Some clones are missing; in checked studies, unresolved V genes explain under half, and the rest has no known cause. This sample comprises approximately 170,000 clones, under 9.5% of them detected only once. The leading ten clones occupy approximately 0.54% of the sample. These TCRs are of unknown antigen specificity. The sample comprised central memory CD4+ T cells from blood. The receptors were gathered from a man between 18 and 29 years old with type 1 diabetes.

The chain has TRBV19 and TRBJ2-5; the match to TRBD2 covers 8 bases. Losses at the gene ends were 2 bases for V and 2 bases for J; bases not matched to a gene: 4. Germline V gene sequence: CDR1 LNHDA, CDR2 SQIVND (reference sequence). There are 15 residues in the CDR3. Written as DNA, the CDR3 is TGTGCCAGTAGTATAAGGGGCGGGGGGCAAGAGACCCAGTACTTC. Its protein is CASSIRGGGQETQYF.

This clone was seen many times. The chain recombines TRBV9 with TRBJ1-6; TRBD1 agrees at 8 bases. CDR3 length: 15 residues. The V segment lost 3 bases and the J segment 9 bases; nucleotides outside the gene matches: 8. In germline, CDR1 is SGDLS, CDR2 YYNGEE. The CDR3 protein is CASSGGQDGASPLHF. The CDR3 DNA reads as TGTGCCAGCAGCGGGGGACAGGACGGAGCTTCACCCCTCCACTTT.

The CDR3 coding sequence is TGTGCCAGCAGCCAAGATACAGGGGGGTATGGCTACACCTTC. Amino acids: CASSQDTGGYGYTF. This chain joins TRBV4-2 and TRBJ1-2, with 8 positions matching TRBD1. CDR1 LGHNA and CDR2 YNFKEQ come from the germline V gene. J gave up 5 bases and V 0 bases, and 2 bases lay outside the gene matches. The CDR3 is made up of 14 amino acids.

The CDR3, as DNA: TGTGCCAGCAGCTTAACTTATACGCAGTATTTT. It encodes CASSLTYTQYF. The chain combines TRBV11-2 with TRBJ2-3, with D unresolved. The CDR3 consists of 11 residues. Germline CDR1 is SGHAT and CDR2 is FQNNGV. Trimming took off 2 bases at V and 7 bases at J, with 4 bases between the two ends. The full variable domain, its missing parts supplied by reference TRBV11-2 and TRBJ2-3, is EAGVAQSPRYKIIEKRQSVAFWCNPISGHATLYWYQQILGQGPKLLIQFQNNGVVDDSQLPKDRFSAERLKGVDSTLKIQPAKLEDSAVYLCASSLTYTQYFGPGTRLTVL.

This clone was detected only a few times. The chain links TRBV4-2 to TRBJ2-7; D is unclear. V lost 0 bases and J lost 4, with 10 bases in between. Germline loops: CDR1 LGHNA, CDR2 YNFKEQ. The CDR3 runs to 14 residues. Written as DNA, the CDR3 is TGTGCCAGCAGCCAAGAGGTGTCGGGTTACGAGCAGTACTTC. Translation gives CASSQEVSGYEQYF.

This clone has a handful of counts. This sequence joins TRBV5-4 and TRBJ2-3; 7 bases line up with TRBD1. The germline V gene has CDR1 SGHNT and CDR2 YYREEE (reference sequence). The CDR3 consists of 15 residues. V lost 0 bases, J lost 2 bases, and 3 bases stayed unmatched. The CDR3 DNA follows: TGTGCCAGCAGCTTGGGGGACAGAGACACAGATACGCAGTATTTT. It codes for CASSLGDRDTDTQYF.

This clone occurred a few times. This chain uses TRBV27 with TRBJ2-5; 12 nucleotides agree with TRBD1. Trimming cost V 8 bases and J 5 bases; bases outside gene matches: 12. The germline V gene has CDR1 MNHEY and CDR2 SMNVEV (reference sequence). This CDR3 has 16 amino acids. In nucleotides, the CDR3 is TGTGCCAGCGCCTCCGCCGGGACAGGGGGCTGGGAGACCCAGTACTTC. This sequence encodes CASASAGTGGWETQYF.

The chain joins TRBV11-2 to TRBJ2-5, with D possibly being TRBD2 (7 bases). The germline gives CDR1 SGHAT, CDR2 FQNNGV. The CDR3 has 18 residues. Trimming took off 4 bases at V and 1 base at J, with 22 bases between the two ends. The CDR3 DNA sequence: TGTGCCAGCAGCTCGAGAGGGGGAGCGGGGAGACTCCAAGAGACCCAGTACTTC. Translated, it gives CASSSRGGAGRLQETQYF.

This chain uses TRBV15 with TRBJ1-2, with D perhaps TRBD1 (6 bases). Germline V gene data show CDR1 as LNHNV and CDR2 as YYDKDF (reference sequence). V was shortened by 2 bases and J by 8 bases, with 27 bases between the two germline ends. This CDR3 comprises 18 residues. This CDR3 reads CATSRNWGGVKSPGGYTF. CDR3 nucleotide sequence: TGTGCCACCAGCAGAAATTGGGGGGGCGTCAAGTCGCCGGGCGGCTACACCTTC.

DNA for the CDR3: TGTGCCAGCTCACCACCCATGGGCCAGGGGATTACCTACAATGAGCAGTTCTTC. The encoded protein is CASSPPMGQGITYNEQFF. V gene TRBV18 combines with J gene TRBJ2-1; the D gene is possibly TRBD1 (6 bases). Trimming took off 0 bases at V and 2 bases at J, with 17 bases between the two ends. Germline values: CDR1 KGHSH, CDR2 LQKENI. This CDR3 contains 18 residues.

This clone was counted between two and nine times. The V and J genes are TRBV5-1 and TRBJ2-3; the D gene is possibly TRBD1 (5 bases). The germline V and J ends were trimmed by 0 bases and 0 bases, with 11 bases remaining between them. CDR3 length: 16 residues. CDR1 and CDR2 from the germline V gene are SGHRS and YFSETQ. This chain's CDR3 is CASSLEGRTSTDTQYF. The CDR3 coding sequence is TGCGCCAGCAGCTTGGAGGGTAGGACAAGCACAGATACGCAGTATTTT.

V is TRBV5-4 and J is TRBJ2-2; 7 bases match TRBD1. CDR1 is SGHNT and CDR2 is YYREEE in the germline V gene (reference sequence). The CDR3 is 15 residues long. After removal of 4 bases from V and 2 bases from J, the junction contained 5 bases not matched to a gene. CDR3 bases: TGTGCCAGCAGCGGGCAGGGGGATAACACCGGGGAGCTGTTTTTT. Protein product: CASSGQGDNTGELFF.

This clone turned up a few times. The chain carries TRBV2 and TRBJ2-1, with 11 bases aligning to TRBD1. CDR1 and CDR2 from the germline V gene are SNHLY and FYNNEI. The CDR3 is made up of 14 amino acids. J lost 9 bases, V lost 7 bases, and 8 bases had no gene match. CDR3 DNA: TGTGCCAGCAAGGGGACAGGGGGTTTCGGTGAGCAGTTCTTC. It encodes CASKGTGGFGEQFF.

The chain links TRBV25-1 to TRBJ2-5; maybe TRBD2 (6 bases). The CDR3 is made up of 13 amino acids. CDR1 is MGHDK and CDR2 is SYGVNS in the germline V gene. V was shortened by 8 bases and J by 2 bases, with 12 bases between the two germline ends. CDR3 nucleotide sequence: TGTGCCAGCTCCCGGGGACTTCAAGAGACCCAGTACTTC. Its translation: CASSRGLQETQYF.

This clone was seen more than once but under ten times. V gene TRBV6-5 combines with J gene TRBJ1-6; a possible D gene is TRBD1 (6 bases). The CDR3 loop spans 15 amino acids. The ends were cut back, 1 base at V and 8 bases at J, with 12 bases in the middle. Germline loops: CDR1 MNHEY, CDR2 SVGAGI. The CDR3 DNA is TGTGCCAGCAGTTACTATGGGGGCCATGATTCACCCCTCCACTTT. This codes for CASSYYGGHDSPLHF.